Listed below are T cell receptor beta chains from one sample, sequenced in a study of cytomegalovirus exposure and HLA in healthy donors. Assay used: immunoSEQ multiplex PCR; TCRdb lists only in-frame clones, some missing. The sample has more than 130,000 clones, around 82% seen once. The sequencing sample was made of PBMCs. Source of these receptors: a man aged 35-49 years in good health and CMV-seropositive. Each CDR3 is given with its conserved first and last residue. The D gene is left open where the match is weak. Size is omitted from some rows. Given values are once, few, many or a class for expanded clones.

TRBJ1-1 NA TRBV4-3 NA CASSQDLGLTEAFF TGCGCCAGCAGCCAAGATCTAGGACTCACTGAAGCTTTCTTT
TRBJ1-2 NA TRBV23-1 NA CASSQIDAHESGNNYGYTF TGCGCCAGCAGTCAAATCGATGCTCACGAATCGGGAAATAACTATGGCTACACCTTC
TRBJ1-4 TRBD1 TRBV4-1 medium-sized CASSLGTAKLYLEKLFF TGCGCCAGCAGCCTCGGGACAGCCAAGCTATATCTTGAAAAACTGTTTTTT
TRBJ2-1 TRBD1 TRBV7-9 NA CASRHPGQGGYEQFF TGTGCCAGCAGGCACCCGGGACAGGGAGGCTATGAGCAGTTCTTC
TRBJ1-1 TRBD1 TRBV11-2 NA CASSLYWAGGSAFF TGTGCCAGCAGCTTATATTGGGCAGGGGGGTCGGCTTTCTTT
TRBJ2-7 TRBD1 TRBV7-9 NA CASSGARRDRNSYEQYF TGTGCCAGCAGCGGTGCCCGACGGGACAGGAACTCCTACGAGCAGTACTTC
TRBJ2-5 NA TRBV18 NA CASSPRQAQETQYF TGTGCCAGCTCACCACGGCAGGCTCAAGAGACCCAGTACTTC
TRBJ1-3 NA TRBV6-5 NA CASSRGSGNTIYF TGTGCCAGCAGCCGGGGCTCTGGAAACACCATATATTTT
TRBJ2-2 TRBD1 TRBV30 NA CALGQGNTRELFF TGTGCCCTCGGACAGGGGAACACCAGGGAGCTGTTTTTT
TRBJ2-5 NA TRBV7-9 NA CASSLARSGQETQYF TGTGCCAGCAGCTTAGCTCGGTCAGGCCAAGAGACCCAGTACTTC
TRBJ2-5 TRBD2 TRBV7-2 NA CASSLALEGRAVETQYF TGTGCCAGCAGCTTAGCGCTTGAAGGGAGGGCCGTGGAGACCCAGTACTTC
TRBJ1-2 TRBD1 TRBV11-2 NA CASSLGQTNGYTF TGTGCCAGCAGCCTGGGACAGACAAATGGCTACACCTTC
TRBJ2-7 NA TRBV7-2 NA CASSLGETGFEQYF TGTGCCAGCAGCCTCGGCGAGACGGGATTCGAGCAGTACTTC
TRBJ1-2 NA TRBV7-2 NA CASSLDRSRGYTF TGTGCCAGCAGCCTTGACAGGTCTCGGGGCTACACCTTC
TRBJ2-1 NA TRBV30 NA CAWSLAYNEQFF TGTGCCTGGAGTCTAGCCTACAATGAGCAGTTCTTC
TRBJ2-1 TRBD1 TRBV4-2 NA CASSRVFGTDYNEQFF TGTGCCAGCAGCCGCGTATTCGGGACAGACTACAATGAGCAGTTCTTC
TRBJ2-1 TRBD2 TRBV5-4 NA CASSLWAGDNEQFF TGTGCCAGCAGCTTGTGGGCGGGGGACAATGAGCAGTTCTTC
TRBJ2-5 TRBD1 TRBV5-6 NA CASSLVGRGETQYF TGTGCCAGCAGCTTGGTAGGCAGGGGGGAGACCCAGTACTTC
TRBJ2-7 TRBD1 TRBV7-9 NA CASSSTGDSTYEQYF TGTGCCAGCAGCTCGACAGGGGACTCCACCTACGAGCAGTACTTC
TRBJ1-1 NA TRBV11-2 few CASSPPNREHEAFF TGTGCCAGCAGCCCGCCCAACAGGGAACATGAAGCTTTCTTT